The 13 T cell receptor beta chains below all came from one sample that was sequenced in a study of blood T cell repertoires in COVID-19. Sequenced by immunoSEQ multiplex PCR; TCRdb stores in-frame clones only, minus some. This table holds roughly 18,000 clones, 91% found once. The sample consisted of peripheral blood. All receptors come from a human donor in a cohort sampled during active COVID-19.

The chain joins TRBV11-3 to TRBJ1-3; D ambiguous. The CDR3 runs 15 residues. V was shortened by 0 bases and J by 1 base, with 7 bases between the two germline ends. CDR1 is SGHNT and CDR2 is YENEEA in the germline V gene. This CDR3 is CASSLESGSGNTIYF. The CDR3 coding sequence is TGTGCCAGCAGCTTAGAGTCGGGTTCTGGAAACACCATATATTTT.

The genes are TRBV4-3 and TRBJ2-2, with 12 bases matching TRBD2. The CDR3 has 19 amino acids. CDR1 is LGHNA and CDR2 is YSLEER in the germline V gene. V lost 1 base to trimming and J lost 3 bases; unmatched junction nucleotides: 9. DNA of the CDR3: TGCGCCAGCAGCCAAGTTTTATCTAGCGGGGGGGCCGACACCGGGGAGCTGTTTTTT. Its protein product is CASSQVLSSGGADTGELFF.

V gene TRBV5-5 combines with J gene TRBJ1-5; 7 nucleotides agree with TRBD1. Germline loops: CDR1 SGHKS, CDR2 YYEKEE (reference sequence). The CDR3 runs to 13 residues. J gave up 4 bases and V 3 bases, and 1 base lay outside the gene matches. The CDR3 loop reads CASSWTGNQPQHF. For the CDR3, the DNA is TGTGCCAGCAGCTGGACAGGTAATCAGCCCCAGCATTTT.

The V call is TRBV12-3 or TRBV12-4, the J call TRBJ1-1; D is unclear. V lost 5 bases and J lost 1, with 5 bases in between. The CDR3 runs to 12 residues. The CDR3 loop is CASSLRNTEAFF. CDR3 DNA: TGTGCCAGCAGTCTCAGGAACACTGAAGCTTTCTTT.

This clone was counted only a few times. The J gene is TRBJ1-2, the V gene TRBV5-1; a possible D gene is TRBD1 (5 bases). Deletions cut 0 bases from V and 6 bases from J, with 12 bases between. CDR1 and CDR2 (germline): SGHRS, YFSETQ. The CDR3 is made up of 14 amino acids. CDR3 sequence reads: CASSLEGVAHGYTF. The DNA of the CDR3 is TGCGCCAGCAGCTTGGAAGGGGTTGCTCATGGCTACACCTTC.

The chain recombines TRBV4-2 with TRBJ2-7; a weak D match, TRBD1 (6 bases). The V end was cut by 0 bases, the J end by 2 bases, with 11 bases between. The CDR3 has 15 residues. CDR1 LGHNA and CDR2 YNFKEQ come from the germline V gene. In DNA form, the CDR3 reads TGTGCCAGCAGCCAAGAGGACAGAGCTCCCTACGAGCAGTACTTC. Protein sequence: CASSQEDRAPYEQYF.

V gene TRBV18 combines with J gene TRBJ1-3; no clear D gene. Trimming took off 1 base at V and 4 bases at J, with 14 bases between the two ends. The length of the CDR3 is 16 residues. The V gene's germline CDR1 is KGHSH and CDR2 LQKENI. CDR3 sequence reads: CASSPLQESPGNTIYF. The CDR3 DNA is TGTGCCAGCTCACCACTTCAGGAATCGCCGGGAAACACCATATATTTT.

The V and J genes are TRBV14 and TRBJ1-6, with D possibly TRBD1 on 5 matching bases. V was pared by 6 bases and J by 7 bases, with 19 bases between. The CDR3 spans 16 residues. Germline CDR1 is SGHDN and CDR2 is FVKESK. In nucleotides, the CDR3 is TGTGCCAGCAGTTATGGGGGTCGGGGGAGGAATTCACCCCTCCACTTT. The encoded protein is CASSYGGRGRNSPLHF.

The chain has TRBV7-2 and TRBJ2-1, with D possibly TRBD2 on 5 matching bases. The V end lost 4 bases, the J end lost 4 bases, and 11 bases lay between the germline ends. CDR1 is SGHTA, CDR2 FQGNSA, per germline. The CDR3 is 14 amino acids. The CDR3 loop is CASSSTRTYNEQFF. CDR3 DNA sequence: TGTGCCAGCAGCTCTACGAGGACTTACAATGAGCAGTTCTTC.

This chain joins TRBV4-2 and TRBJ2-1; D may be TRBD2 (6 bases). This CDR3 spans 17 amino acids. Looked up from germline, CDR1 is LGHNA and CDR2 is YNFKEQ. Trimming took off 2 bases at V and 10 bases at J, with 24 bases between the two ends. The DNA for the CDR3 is TGTGCCAGCAGCCAATCCTTAAGTATTGTGCGGGGAGGAGAGCAGTTCTTC. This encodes CASSQSLSIVRGGEQFF.

The CDR3 bases are TGTGCCAGCAGCTTAGTGGGTATGAGCGCAGGCTACACCTTC. Translating gives CASSLVGMSAGYTF. This rearrangement joins TRBV7-2 to TRBJ1-2; D unclear. This CDR3 is built from 14 residues. Germline V gives CDR1 SGHTA, CDR2 FQGNSA. Trimming left V 1 base short and J 8 bases short, with 14 bases between.

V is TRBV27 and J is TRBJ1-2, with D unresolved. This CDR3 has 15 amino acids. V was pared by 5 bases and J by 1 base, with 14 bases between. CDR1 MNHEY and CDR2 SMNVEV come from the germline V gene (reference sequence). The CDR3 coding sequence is TGTGCCAGCAGTCGCCGACCGCGGGATAACTATGGCTACACCTTC. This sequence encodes CASSRRPRDNYGYTF.

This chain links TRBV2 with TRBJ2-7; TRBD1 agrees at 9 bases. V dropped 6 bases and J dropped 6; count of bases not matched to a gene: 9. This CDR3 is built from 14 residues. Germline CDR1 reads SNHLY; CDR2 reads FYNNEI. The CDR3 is CASSLRTGDSEQYF. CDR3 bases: TGTGCCAGCAGCCTAAGGACAGGGGACTCCGAGCAGTACTTC.